This paragraph reports one TCR beta chain. The antigen is not known. V shed 6 bases, J shed 3 bases, and the junction held 11 bases outside the gene matches. Germline CDR1 KGHSH, CDR2 LQKENI. The CDR3 is 15 amino acids. The sample comes from a study of cytomegalovirus exposure and HLA in healthy donors. Study information: Genotyping showed around 81% of fewer than 500 donors falling in the Caucasian-associated ancestry cluster.

Overall study results and limits: Being productive about 90% or about 30% of the time was typical of most TCR beta V segments in an earlier analysis.

PCR amplification relied on 60 Vbeta primers (plus 13 Jbeta primers). Produced via immunoSEQ multiplex PCR; TCRdb's table is partial and in-frame only. The table includes 100,000 to 150,000 clones, about 81% detected once. The chain uses TRBV18 and TRBJ2-7; 7 nucleotides align to TRBD2. This clonotype was sampled from a young woman in good health and CMV-seronegative. The specimen was PBMCs. CDR3 sequence (DNA): TGTGCCAGCTCTCCCAGCGCTAGCGGAGTCTACGAGCAGTACTTC. Amino acid sequence: CASSPSASGVYEQYF.